Listed below are T cell receptor beta chains from one sample, sequenced in a study of radiation and T cells in renal cell carcinoma. This table comes from immunoSEQ multiplex PCR, and its TCRdb copy is limited to in-frame clones, with some not included. The data show 140,000 or so clones, with 86% seen just once and around a sixth held by the top ten. The specimen comprised blood, sampled from a patient whose treatment included radiotherapy and nephrectomy. These receptors all come from a woman aged 50 to 60 with renal cell carcinoma. Each CDR3 is given with its conserved first and last residue. A D gene is named only where the DNA matches it firmly. The size of a clone is reported for some rows only, either as once, few or many, or as a class for expanded clones.

V	J	size	D	DNA	CDR3
TRBV7-8	TRBJ1-4	.	.	TGTGCCAGCAGCTTGATTGGGACTAATGAAAAACTGTTTTTT	CASSLIGTNEKLFF
TRBV7-6	TRBJ2-5	.	.	TGTGCCAGCAGCTTACTCGGGGTCCACCAAGAGACCCAGTACTTC	CASSLLGVHQETQYF
TRBV9	TRBJ2-3	.	TRBD2	TGTGCCAGCAGCGGGACAGTAGCGGGAGCTGGCACAGATACGCAGTATTTT	CASSGTVAGAGTDTQYF
TRBV2	TRBJ2-1	.	TRBD2	TGTGCCAGCAGCGTCGTGACTAGCGGGAGGAGCTCCTACAATGAGCAGTTCTTC	CASSVVTSGRSSYNEQFF
TRBV14	TRBJ1-1	.	.	TGTGCCAGCAGCCTCAGGGGTGCGAACACTGAAGCTTTCTTT	CASSLRGANTEAFF
TRBV5-1	TRBJ2-1	once	TRBD1	TGCGCCAGCACCCGGGACAGGGGGCGTAATGAGCAGTTCTTC	CASTRDRGRNEQFF
TRBV5-1	TRBJ2-3	.	.	TGCGCCAGCAGCCAAACCCCGAGGGGAGGACCTAGCACAGATACGCAGTATTTT	CASSQTPRGGPSTDTQYF
TRBV2	TRBJ1-6	.	.	TGTGCCAGCAGGGCGTTAGGGGGGAGCTCCTATAATTCACCCCTCCACTTT	CASRALGGSSYNSPLHF
TRBV6-6	TRBJ2-5	.	.	TGTGCCAGCACCCACAGGGCCAGGTCACAAGAGACCCAGTACTTC	CASTHRARSQETQYF
TRBV5-1	TRBJ2-1	.	.	TGCGCCAGCAGCCCCGAAAACCCGGGTTACAATGAGCAGTTCTTC	CASSPENPGYNEQFF
TRBV5-4	TRBJ2-5	.	TRBD2	TGTGCCAGCAGCTTGGACCCGGGGGGTGAAGAGACCCAGTACTTC	CASSLDPGGEETQYF
TRBV5-1	TRBJ1-2	.	TRBD1	TGCGCCAGCAGCTTGCAGAGACAGGGGAAAGTAAGGAACTATGGCTACACCTTC	CASSLQRQGKVRNYGYTF
TRBV4-3	TRBJ2-5	.	.	TGCGCCAGCAGCCAAGATAAAGGACCGGAGGTGACCCAGTACTTC	CASSQDKGPEVTQYF
TRBV2	TRBJ2-5	.	TRBD2	TGTGCCAGCAGTGAATCGCCCAAGCGGGAGCAGTACTTC	CASSESPKREQYF
TRBV5-6	TRBJ2-5	.	TRBD1	TGTGCCAGCAGCTCGTTGGGAAGACAGGGGGCGAGGGAGACCCAGTACTTC	CASSSLGRQGARETQYF
TRBV9	TRBJ2-5	.	.	TGTGCCAGCAGCCCGCGTTGGGGCGCGGAGACCCAGTACTTC	CASSPRWGAETQYF
TRBV7-8	TRBJ2-3	once	.	TGTGCCAGCAGCTTAGACTCCCTTAGCGGCCGCACAGATACGCAGTATTTT	CASSLDSLSGRTDTQYF
TRBV19	TRBJ2-6	once	TRBD1	TGTGCCAGTAGTCCCGCGACAGGGTCAGCTGGGGCCAACGTCCTGACTTTC	CASSPATGSAGANVLTF
TRBV18	TRBJ2-3	.	TRBD2	TGTGCCAGCTCAACAGGACTAGCGGGAGGGCCAGATACGCAGTATTTT	CASSTGLAGGPDTQYF
TRBV6-5	TRBJ1-5	.	.	TGTGCCAGCAGCCGGGAGGGGGTCGGCAATCAGCCCCAGCATTTT	CASSREGVGNQPQHF
TRBV4-3	TRBJ2-7	.	.	TGCGCCAGCAGCCCGACACAGGGCCCTCAGCAGTACTTC	CASSPTQGPQQYF
TRBV27	TRBJ1-5	few	.	TGTGCCAGCAGTTTAGGAGCGAACATGGGTCAGCCCCAGCATTTT	CASSLGANMGQPQHF
TRBV30	TRBJ1-6	.	TRBD1	TGTGCCTGGAGTGGCACAGGGGGTGGTTCACCCCTCCACTTT	CAWSGTGGGSPLHF
TRBV15	TRBJ2-7	once	.	TGTGCCACCAGCAGAGATCTTTTGGCCCACGAGCAGTACTTC	CATSRDLLAHEQYF
TRBV6-1	TRBJ2-2	.	.	TGTGCCAGCAGTCGAAGGGAGCGGACCGGGGAGCTGTTTTTT	CASSRRERTGELFF
TRBV7-2	TRBJ2-1	.	TRBD2	TGTGCCAGCAGCTTAGCGCTAGCGGGTCCTACAGGTGAGCAGTTCTTC	CASSLALAGPTGEQFF
TRBV5-5	TRBJ1-1	.	.	TGTGCCAGCAGCTTGTCGGGTCGGGGACTGAACACTGAAGCTTTCTTT	CASSLSGRGLNTEAFF